One and the same sample provided the 12 T cell receptor beta chains below, sequenced in a study of T cell repertoires in cytomegalovirus infection. Each CDR3 protein gets one entry after TCRdb re-called the reads with MiXCR. This repertoire shows about 100,000 distinct CDR3 sequences, about 29% found once; its top ten account for over 60%. Their antigens are not known. Source: CD8+ T cells from cultured PBMCs, taken from culture after CMV antigen stimulation. The receptors originated from a human donor in good health (CMV status not recorded). Some clones in this sample may be carry-over from other donors' samples.

This chain links TRBV6-5 with TRBJ1-1, with unresolved D. The V gene's germline CDR1 is MNHEY and CDR2 SVGAGI. The CDR3 covers 14 residues. With 6 bases removed from V and 1 base from J, the gap between germline ends came to 12 bases. CDR3 region: CASRPGPGNTEAFF. In nucleotides, the CDR3 is TGTGCCAGCAGGCCGGGTCCTGGGAACACTGAAGCTTTCTTT.

The chain has TRBV11-2 and TRBJ2-7, with D unclear. CDR3 length: 16 amino acids. V shed 0 bases and J shed 2 bases, with 14 bases lying between them. Germline V gene sequence: CDR1 SGHAT, CDR2 FQNNGV. The chain's CDR3 is CASSLDSGQPPYEQYF. CDR3 DNA: TGTGCCAGCAGCTTAGATTCTGGTCAGCCCCCCTACGAGCAGTACTTC.

This clonotype was seen a handful of times. The rearrangement links TRBV7-2 to TRBJ1-1, with a weak D call TRBD1 (5 bases). The CDR3 spans 14 residues. The germline V and J ends were trimmed by 1 base and 6 bases, with 12 bases remaining between them. Per germline, CDR1 SGHTA and CDR2 FQGNSA. The CDR3 DNA follows: TGTGCCAGCAGCTTAGTGGGGCTCCCGGCTGAAGCTTTCTTT. It yields the protein CASSLVGLPAEAFF.

This clonotype appeared a few times. The chain couples TRBV7-8 to TRBJ2-1, with D uncertain. CDR1 SGHVS and CDR2 FQNEAQ come from the germline V gene. The CDR3 has 12 amino acids. V was clipped by 5 bases and J by 8 bases, with 10 bases between them. The CDR3 spells CASSTHLDEQFF. CDR3 DNA: TGTGCCAGCAGCACCCACTTGGATGAGCAGTTCTTC.

In this sample, this clonotype turned up many times. The chain couples TRBV24-1 to TRBJ2-1; 7 bases agree with TRBD2. Trimming at V came to 4 bases and at J to 7 bases, leaving 18 bases not matched to a gene. CDR3 length: 18 amino acids. The germline gives CDR1 KGHDR, CDR2 SFDVKD. The DNA of the CDR3 is TGTGCCACCAGTGACTCCGAATATTCCGGGACTACTATGAATGAGCAGTTCTTC. Residues: CATSDSEYSGTTMNEQFF.

The V call is TRBV19, the J call TRBJ1-1; D might be TRBD1 (5 bases). Germline CDR1 and CDR2: LNHDA and SQIVND (reference sequence). This CDR3 region has 14 residues. Trimming removed 5 bases from V and 7 bases from J, with 17 bases in between. CDR3 residues: CASSRLPGPIEAFF. The CDR3 DNA follows: TGTGCCAGTAGTCGCCTCCCAGGGCCGATTGAAGCTTTCTTT.

At least ten counts were recorded for this clonotype. V gene TRBV28 combines with J gene TRBJ2-2; the D gene is possibly TRBD1 (5 bases). In germline, CDR1 is MDHEN, CDR2 SYDVKM. V was cut by 5 bases and J by 1 base, with 8 bases left in between. The CDR3 extends over 14 amino acids. CDR3 nucleotides: TGTGCCAGCAGTGACAGCGAGAACACCGGGGAGCTGTTTTTT. Amino acid sequence: CASSDSENTGELFF.

The chain uses TRBV2 and TRBJ2-3; D is possibly TRBD2 (5 bases). This CDR3 comprises 15 residues. V shed 2 bases and J shed 2 bases, with 11 bases lying between them. CDR1 is SNHLY, CDR2 FYNNEI, per germline. The CDR3: CASSEWQRPTDTQYF. In nucleotides, the CDR3 is TGTGCCAGCAGTGAATGGCAGCGGCCCACAGATACGCAGTATTTT.

This clonotype appeared many times. The chain has TRBV9 and TRBJ1-2; a possible D gene is TRBD1 (6 bases). The CDR3 is made up of 13 amino acids. In germline, CDR1 is SGDLS, CDR2 YYNGEE. The ends were cut back, 3 bases at V and 4 bases at J, with 10 bases in the middle. The chain's CDR3 is CASSGQTGYGYTF. Here the CDR3 DNA reads TGTGCCAGCAGCGGACAGACAGGCTATGGCTACACCTTC. Complete variable domain (other parts from reference TRBV9 and TRBJ1-2): DSGVTQTPKHLITATGQRVTLRCSPRSGDLSVYWYQQSLDQGLQFLIQYYNGEERAKGNILERFSAQQFPDLHSELNLSSLELGDSALYFCASSGQTGYGYTFGSGTRLTVV.

This clonotype was counted a few times. CDR3 region: CASSLAGRGQGYEQYF. The CDR3 DNA sequence: TGTGCCAGCAGCTTGGCCGGGCGGGGACAGGGGTACGAGCAGTACTTC. This sequence joins TRBV5-4 and TRBJ2-7, with 10 bases lining up with TRBD1. Trimming at V came to 0 bases and at J to 4 bases, leaving 7 bases not matched to a gene. The CDR3 runs to 16 residues. Germline V gene sequence: CDR1 SGHNT, CDR2 YYREEE (reference sequence).

CDR3 coding DNA: TGTGCCAGCAGTCCCGGGACTGTTGTCCTTGAGACCCAGTACTTC. It codes for CASSPGTVVLETQYF. The J gene is TRBJ2-5, the V gene TRBV6-6; D might be TRBD2 (6 bases). Germline loops: CDR1 MNHNY, CDR2 SVGAGI (reference sequence). There are 15 residues in the CDR3. V was clipped by 5 bases and J by 5 bases, with 18 bases between them.

Many counts were recorded for this clonotype. V and J are TRBV7-9 and TRBJ2-1; D is unclear. CDR3 length equals 12 residues. The V end lost 2 bases, the J end lost 8 bases, and 7 bases lay between the germline ends. Germline CDR1 and CDR2: SEHNR and FQNEAQ (reference sequence). The CDR3: CASSLWSDEQFF. CDR3 in DNA: TGTGCCAGCAGCTTATGGTCAGATGAGCAGTTCTTC.